These 7 T cell receptor beta chains originate from one sample sequenced in a study of T cell clonality in common variable immunodeficiency. The data were produced by immunoSEQ multiplex PCR, yet TCRdb's version contains in-frame clones alone and is incomplete. Observed in the sample are around 50,000 clones, none of them singletons. The specimen was peripheral blood mononuclear cells. The receptors here all came from a person between 18 and 70 years old in good health.

Remarks on this clone: The read gets to within 3 residues of the CDR3 end, and the germline J gene fills in the rest. The chain has TRBV7-9 and TRBJ2-7; 8 nucleotides align to TRBD1. In germline, CDR1 is SEHNR, CDR2 FQNEAQ (reference sequence). The CDR3 sequence is 15 residues long. V lost 5 bases to trimming and J lost 2 bases; unmatched junction nucleotides: 8. CDR3 in amino acids: CASSPPGQETYEQYF. Partial CDR3 DNA: TGTGCCAGCAGCCCGCCGGGACAGGAAACCTACGAG.

This clone showed up many times. The read falls 3 residues short of the CDR3 end, and the missing part is taken from the germline J gene. V gene TRBV29-1 combines with J gene TRBJ2-7; TRBD1 agrees at 7 bases. Germline values: CDR1 SQVTM, CDR2 ANQGSEA. V lost 7 bases, J lost 0 bases, and 3 bases stayed unmatched. This CDR3 contains 12 residues. The CDR3 loop is CSARDSSYEQYF. The sequenced CDR3 bases are TGCAGCGCCCGGGACAGCTCCTACGAG.

In this sample, this clone turned up many times. The read comes to an end 3 residues before the CDR3 does, leaving the germline J gene to fill in the end. V is TRBV6-2 or TRBV6-3 and J is TRBJ2-3, with 12 bases lining up with TRBD2. CDR1 and CDR2 (germline): MNHEY, SVGEGT. This CDR3 spans 16 amino acids. J lost 3 bases, V lost 6 bases, and 7 bases had no gene match. The covered CDR3 bases are TGTGCCAGCAGGCAACGACTAGCGGGAGCGACAGATACG. It codes for CASRQRLAGATDT. The full-length CDR3 reads as CASRQRLAGATDTQYF.

Remarks on this clone: Read data end 3 residues before the CDR3 end; the end is taken from the germline J gene. J is TRBJ2-7 and V is TRBV18, with D tentatively TRBD1 (6 bases). In germline, CDR1 is KGHSH, CDR2 LQKENI. The CDR3 totals 16 residues. Trimming removed 2 bases from V and 4 bases from J, with 18 bases in between. CDR3 amino acids: CASSPEIQTQGYEQYF. The DNA read from the CDR3 is TGTGCCAGCTCACCAGAAATTCAGACACAGGGATACGAG.

This clone was counted at least ten times. With the read ending 3 residues before the CDR3 end, the germline J gene is used to fill in that end. This chain joins TRBV6-1 and TRBJ1-1, with 8 bases fitting TRBD1. V gave up 3 bases and J gave up 3 bases; unmatched junction bases: 6. This CDR3 region has 15 residues. From germline, CDR1 is MNHNS and CDR2 SASEGT. The chain's CDR3 is CASSDLDRVDTEAFF. The sequenced part of the CDR3 DNA is TGTGCCAGCAGTGATTTGGACAGGGTGGACACTGAA.

This clone showed up many times. Read data end 3 residues before the CDR3 end; the end is taken from the germline J gene. The chain combines TRBV5-1 with TRBJ2-5; no definite D call. This CDR3 comprises 15 residues. Germline loops: CDR1 SGHRS, CDR2 YFSETQ. The ends were cut back, 0 bases at V and 1 base at J, with 10 bases in the middle. The sequenced CDR3 bases are TGCGCCAGCAGCTTGGCACCGGGTGGCCAAGAGACC. Translating it yields CASSLAPGGQET. The whole CDR3 protein reads CASSLAPGGQETQYF.

This clone was counted a few times. The missing CDR3 end, 3 residues past where the read stops, is filled in from the germline J gene. The rearrangement links TRBV7-9 to TRBJ2-7; perhaps TRBD1 as D (5 bases). Germline CDR1 reads SEHNR; CDR2 reads FQNEAQ (reference sequence). The CDR3 contains 14 residues. Trimming removed 2 bases at V and 3 bases at J, with 11 bases between. The CDR3 is CASSLRQTDYEQYF. Partial CDR3 DNA: TGTGCCAGCAGCTTAAGACAGACGGACTACGAG.